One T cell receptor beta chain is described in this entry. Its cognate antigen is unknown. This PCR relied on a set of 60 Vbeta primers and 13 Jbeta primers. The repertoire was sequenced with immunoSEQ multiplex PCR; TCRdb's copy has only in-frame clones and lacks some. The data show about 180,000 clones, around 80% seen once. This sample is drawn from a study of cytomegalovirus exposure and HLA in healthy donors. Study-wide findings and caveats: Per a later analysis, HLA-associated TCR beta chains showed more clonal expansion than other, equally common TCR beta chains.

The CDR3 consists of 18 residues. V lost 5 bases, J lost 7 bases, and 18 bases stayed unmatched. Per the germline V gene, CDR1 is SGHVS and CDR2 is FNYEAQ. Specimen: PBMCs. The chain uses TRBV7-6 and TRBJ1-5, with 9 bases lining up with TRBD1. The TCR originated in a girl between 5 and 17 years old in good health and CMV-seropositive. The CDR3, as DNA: TGTGCCAGCAGCCCCTTTCTTCGGGACAGGGAGAAATCGCAGCCCCAGCATTTT. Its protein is CASSPFLRDREKSQPQHF.